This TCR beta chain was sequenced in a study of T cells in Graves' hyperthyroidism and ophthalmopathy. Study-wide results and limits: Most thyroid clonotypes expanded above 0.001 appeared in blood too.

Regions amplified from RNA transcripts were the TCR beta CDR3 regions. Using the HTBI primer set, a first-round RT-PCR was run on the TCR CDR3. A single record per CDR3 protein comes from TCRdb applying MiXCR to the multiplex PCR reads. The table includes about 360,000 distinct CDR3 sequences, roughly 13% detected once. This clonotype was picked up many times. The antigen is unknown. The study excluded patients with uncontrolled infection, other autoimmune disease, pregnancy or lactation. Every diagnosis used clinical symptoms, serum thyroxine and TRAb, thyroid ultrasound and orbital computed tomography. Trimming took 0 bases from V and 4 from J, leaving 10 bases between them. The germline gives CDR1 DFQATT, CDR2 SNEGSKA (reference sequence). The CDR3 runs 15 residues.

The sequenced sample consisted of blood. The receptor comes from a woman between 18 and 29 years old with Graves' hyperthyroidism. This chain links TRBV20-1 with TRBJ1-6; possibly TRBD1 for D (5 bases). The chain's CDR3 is CSARDPGLYNSPLHF. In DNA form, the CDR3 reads TGCAGTGCTAGAGATCCAGGGCTGTATAATTCACCCCTCCACTTT.